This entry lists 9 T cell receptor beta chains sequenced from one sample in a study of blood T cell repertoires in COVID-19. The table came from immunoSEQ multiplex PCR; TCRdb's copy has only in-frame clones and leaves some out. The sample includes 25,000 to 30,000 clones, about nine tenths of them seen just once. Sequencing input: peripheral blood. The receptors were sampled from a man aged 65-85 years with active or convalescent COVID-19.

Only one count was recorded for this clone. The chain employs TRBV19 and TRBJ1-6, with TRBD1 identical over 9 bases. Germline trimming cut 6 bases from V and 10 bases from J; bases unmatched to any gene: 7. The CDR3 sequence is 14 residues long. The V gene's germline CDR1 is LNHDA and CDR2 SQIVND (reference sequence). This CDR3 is CASRQDRGSSPLHF. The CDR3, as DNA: TGTGCCAGTAGACAGGACAGGGGAAGCTCACCCCTCCACTTT. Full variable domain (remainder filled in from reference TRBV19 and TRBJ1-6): DGGITQSPKYLFRKEGQNVTLSCEQNLNHDAMYWYRQDPGQGLRLIYYSQIVNDFQKGDIAEGYSVSREKKESFPLTVTSAQKNPTAFYLCASRQDRGSSPLHFGNGTRLTVT.

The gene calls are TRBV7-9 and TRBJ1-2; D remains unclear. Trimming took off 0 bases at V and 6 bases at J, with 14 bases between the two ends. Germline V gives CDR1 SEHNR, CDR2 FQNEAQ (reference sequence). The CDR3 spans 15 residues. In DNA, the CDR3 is TGTGCCAGCAGCTTAGCGGAGGACCAACGTCATGGCTACACCTTC. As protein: CASSLAEDQRHGYTF.

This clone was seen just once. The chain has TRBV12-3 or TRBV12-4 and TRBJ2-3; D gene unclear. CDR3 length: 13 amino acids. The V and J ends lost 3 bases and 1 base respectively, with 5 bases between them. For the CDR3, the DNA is TGTGCCAGCAGTTTGGCCCGCACAGATACGCAGTATTTT. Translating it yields CASSLARTDTQYF.

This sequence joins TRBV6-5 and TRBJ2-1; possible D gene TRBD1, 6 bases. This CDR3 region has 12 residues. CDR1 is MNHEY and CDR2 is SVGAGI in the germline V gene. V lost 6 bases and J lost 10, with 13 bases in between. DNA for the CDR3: TGTGCCAGCAGGACAGGTTTTAGGGAGCAGTTCTTC. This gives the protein CASRTGFREQFF.

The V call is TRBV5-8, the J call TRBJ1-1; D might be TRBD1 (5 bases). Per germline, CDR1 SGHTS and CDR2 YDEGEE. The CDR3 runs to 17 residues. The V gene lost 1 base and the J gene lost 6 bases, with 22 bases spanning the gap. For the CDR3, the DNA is TGTGCCAGCAGCTTGTATTTTGGGCGGGGCGGTTCGTCTGAAGCTTTCTTT. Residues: CASSLYFGRGGSSEAFF.

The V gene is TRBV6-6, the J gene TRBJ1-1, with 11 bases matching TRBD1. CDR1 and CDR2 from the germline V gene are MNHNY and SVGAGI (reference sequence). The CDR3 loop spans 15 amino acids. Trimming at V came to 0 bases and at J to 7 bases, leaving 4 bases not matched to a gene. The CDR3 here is CASSYSGTGGVEAFF. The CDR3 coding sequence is TGTGCCAGCAGTTACTCGGGGACAGGGGGGGTTGAAGCTTTCTTT.

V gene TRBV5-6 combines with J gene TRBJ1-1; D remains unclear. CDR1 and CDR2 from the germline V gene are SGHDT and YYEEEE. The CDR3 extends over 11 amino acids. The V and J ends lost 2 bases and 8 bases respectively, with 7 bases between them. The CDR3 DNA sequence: TGTGCCAGCAGCTTAGTAGAGGAAGCTTTCTTT. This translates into CASSLVEEAFF.

The CDR3 DNA reads as TGTGCCAGCAGTTCACGAGACCCGGGACAACGGAACATTCAGTACTTC. It yields the protein CASSSRDPGQRNIQYF. This rearrangement joins TRBV6-2 or TRBV6-3 to TRBJ2-4, with D possibly TRBD1 on 6 matching bases. CDR1 and CDR2 (germline): MNHEY, SVGEGT. V was shortened by 4 bases and J by 7 bases, with 20 bases between the two germline ends. This CDR3 is built from 16 residues.

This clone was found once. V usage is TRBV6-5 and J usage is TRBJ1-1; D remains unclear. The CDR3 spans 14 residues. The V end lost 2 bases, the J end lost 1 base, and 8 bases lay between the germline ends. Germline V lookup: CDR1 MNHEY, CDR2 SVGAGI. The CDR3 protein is CASSYSNWNTEAFF. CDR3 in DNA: TGTGCCAGCAGTTACAGTAACTGGAACACTGAAGCTTTCTTT.